The sequence of this TCR beta chain was determined in a study of blood T cell repertoires in COVID-19. The V gene's germline CDR1 is MNHEY and CDR2 SMNVEV (reference sequence). V gave up 6 bases and J gave up 2 bases; unmatched junction bases: 9. This CDR3 is 16 amino acids long. In the original workflow: By means of reference gene primer amplification, nucleated cell counts were estimated. Profiled with immunoSEQ multiplex PCR; TCRdb holds only in-frame clones, not every one. V, J and clone size derive from that table, while D and trimming were established from the DNA sequence. There are roughly 120,000 clones in the sample; approximately 80% occur only once, and about 2.5% lies in the top ten.

The source is a man aged 45-65 years with acute or convalescent COVID-19. The genes are TRBV27 and TRBJ2-3; 9 positions match TRBD1. Sequenced input: peripheral blood. The CDR3 here is CASRSTGTGFTDTQYF. CDR3 nucleotide sequence: TGTGCCAGCAGGTCCACCGGGACAGGGTTCACAGATACGCAGTATTTT.